In this sample, the clone carrying this T cell receptor (beta chain) turned up a few times. Antigen: not known. The sample comes from a study of CD8 T cells in ankylosing spondylitis. Study-wide results and limits: A TCR beta motif of under ten highly homologous variants seemed to mark ankylosing spondylitis blood.

In germline, CDR1 is SEHNR, CDR2 FQNEAQ (reference sequence). The V and J ends lost 5 bases and 5 bases respectively, with 7 bases between them. The CDR3 length is 12 residues. TCRdb recomputed calls from the 5' RACE reads with MiXCR, one row per CDR3 protein. Altogether 400,000 or so distinct CDR3 sequences are present, roughly a quarter being singletons, with the ten largest covering 0.85% to 1%. The TCR comes from a male donor with ankylosing spondylitis. Material for sequencing was blood, either unsorted or a sorted T cell fraction (not recorded which). The chain is built from TRBV7-9 and TRBJ1-3; unclear D gene. The CDR3 reads CASSASRNTIYF. The CDR3 DNA reads as TGTGCCAGCAGCGCGTCGAGAAACACCATATATTTT. Full variable domain (missing parts from reference TRBV7-9 and TRBJ1-3): DTGVSQNPRHKITKRGQNVTFRCDPISEHNRLYWYRQTLGQGPEFLTYFQNEAQLEKSRLLSDRFSAERPKGSFSTLEIQRTEQGDSAMYLCASSASRNTIYFGEGSWLTVV.